A single sample is the source of the 28 T cell receptor beta chains below, sequenced in a study of blood T cell repertoires in COVID-19. Generated by immunoSEQ multiplex PCR, the TCRdb table keeps only in-frame clones and is missing some. The sample shows some 290,000 clones, 90% to 95% of them seen only once. Sequencing input: PBMCs or T cells enriched from blood (not recorded which). The origin of the receptors is a woman in her 30s who had been exposed to COVID-19.

This clone was recorded once. This CDR3 reads CASSEYSGWVNTEAFF. The CDR3, as DNA: TGTGCCAGCAGTGAGTATTCAGGTTGGGTTAACACTGAAGCTTTCTTT. V and J are TRBV2 and TRBJ1-1; D unresolved. Germline loops: CDR1 SNHLY, CDR2 FYNNEI. V lost 3 bases and J 2 bases, leaving 16 bases between the germline ends. CDR3 length: 16 amino acids.

The CDR3 bases are TGTGCCAGCAGTGTGGAGGTTCTCAACTATGGCTACACCTTC. Its translation is CASSVEVLNYGYTF. J is TRBJ1-2 and V is TRBV2; D remains ambiguous. Germline V gene sequence: CDR1 SNHLY, CDR2 FYNNEI. V lost 4 bases and J lost 2, with 11 bases in between. CDR3 length: 14 amino acids.

The V call is TRBV5-1, the J call TRBJ2-2; 7 positions match TRBD1. Unmatched junction bases numbered 5, after V lost 4 bases and J lost 2 bases. This CDR3 comprises 15 residues. Germline V gene sequence: CDR1 SGHRS, CDR2 YFSETQ. CDR3: CASSEGGPNTGELFF. DNA for the CDR3: TGCGCCAGCAGCGAAGGGGGCCCTAACACCGGGGAGCTGTTTTTT.

V usage is TRBV5-1 and J usage is TRBJ2-5, with D perhaps matching TRBD1 (5 bases). The V end was cut by 5 bases, the J end by 0 bases, with 17 bases between. Germline V CDR1 and CDR2: SGHRS, YFSETQ. CDR3 size: 16 residues. CDR3 amino acids: CASRLTIVGHQETQYF. In DNA form, the CDR3 reads TGCGCCAGCAGGCTTACCATAGTGGGGCACCAAGAGACCCAGTACTTC.

This sequence joins TRBV18 and TRBJ2-1; 10 bases agree with TRBD2. The CDR3 consists of 15 residues. Germline assignment: CDR1 KGHSH and CDR2 LQKENI. Trimming removed 3 bases from V and 10 bases from J; junction bases left unmatched: 9. The DNA of the CDR3 is TGTGCCAGCTCACCCCTCAGCGGGGGGGCCAGAGAGCAGTTCTTC. It yields the protein CASSPLSGGAREQFF.

CDR3 DNA: TGTGCCAGCAGCCCAGGCTGGGGCACAGATACGCAGTATTTT. Its protein is CASSPGWGTDTQYF. The genes are TRBV9 and TRBJ2-3; D is unresolved. V lost 4 bases to trimming and J lost 1 base, with 10 bases between them. The germline V gene encodes CDR1 SGDLS and CDR2 YYNGEE. The CDR3 length is 14 residues.

The chain is built from TRBV7-2 and TRBJ2-2; 12 bases match TRBD2. Germline CDR1 reads SGHTA; CDR2 reads FQGNSA. The CDR3 is 16 amino acids. V dropped 5 bases and J dropped 7; count of bases not matched to a gene: 8. The CDR3 region is CASSPLAGGPGGELFF. The CDR3 region has the DNA TGTGCCAGCAGCCCGCTAGCGGGGGGGCCCGGCGGGGAGCTGTTTTTT.

The V gene is TRBV14, the J gene TRBJ2-6; 8 positions match TRBD1. Germline assignment: CDR1 SGHDN and CDR2 FVKESK. The CDR3 sequence is 17 residues long. With V trimmed by 4 bases and J by 0 bases, 5 bases remained unmatched. For the CDR3, the DNA is TGTGCCAGCAGCCGGGGACAGGTTTCCTCTGGGGCCAACGTCCTGACTTTC. Amino acids: CASSRGQVSSGANVLTF. Using reference TRBV14 and TRBJ2-6 for the parts outside the CDR3, the full variable domain is EAGVTQFPSHSVIEKGQTVTLRCDPISGHDNLYWYRRVMGKEIKFLLHFVKESKQDESGMPNNRFLAERTGGTYSTLKVQPAELEDSGVYFCASSRGQVSSGANVLTFGAGSRLTVL.

This sequence joins TRBV7-9 and TRBJ1-5, with a possible D match to TRBD1 (6 bases). V lost 5 bases to trimming and J lost 3 bases, with 14 bases between them. The CDR3 runs 15 residues. Germline V gives CDR1 SEHNR, CDR2 FQNEAQ (reference sequence). As DNA, the CDR3 is TGTGCCAGCAGCCGGGACATCCACCCCAATCAGCCCCAGCATTTT. Translating it yields CASSRDIHPNQPQHF.

The CDR3 is CASRGTGPNEQFF. CDR3 sequence (DNA): TGTGCCAGCCGGGGGACAGGGCCCAATGAGCAGTTCTTC. This chain joins TRBV6-5 and TRBJ2-1; 9 bases match TRBD1. The length of the CDR3 is 13 residues. Germline values: CDR1 MNHEY, CDR2 SVGAGI. The J segment lost 6 bases and the V segment lost 8 bases, leaving 5 bases of the junction unmatched.

The rearrangement uses TRBV12-3 or TRBV12-4 and TRBJ1-2; TRBD1 agrees at 10 bases. The CDR3 is made up of 12 amino acids. Trimming at V came to 7 bases and at J to 14 bases, leaving 10 bases not matched to a gene. The CDR3 region has the DNA TGTGCCAGCACCAGGGACAGGGGCAGAAGAACCTTC. It is translated as CASTRDRGRRTF.

The V and J genes are TRBV10-3 and TRBJ1-5; D is unclear. The CDR3 is made up of 12 amino acids. Germline CDR1 and CDR2: ENHRY and SYGVKD. The ends were cut back, 10 bases at V and 4 bases at J, with 11 bases in the middle. CDR3 residues: CATQDLNQPQHF. The CDR3 DNA follows: TGTGCCACCCAGGATCTTAATCAGCCCCAGCATTTT.

The rearrangement links TRBV7-9 to TRBJ1-2; D not resolved. This CDR3 comprises 13 residues. Germline CDR1 SEHNR, CDR2 FQNEAQ (reference sequence). Trimming pared 5 bases from V and 4 bases from J, leaving 11 bases between. The CDR3: CASSPLVFYGYTF. The CDR3 DNA is TGTGCCAGCAGCCCCCTTGTTTTCTATGGCTACACCTTC.

This rearrangement joins TRBV18 to TRBJ2-3; 10 bases are a match to TRBD2. Per germline, CDR1 KGHSH and CDR2 LQKENI. The CDR3 sequence is 14 residues long. V dropped 3 bases and J dropped 4; count of bases not matched to a gene: 1. The CDR3 nucleotides are TGTGCCAGCTCACCTGGACTAGCGGCAGATACGCAGTATTTT. Protein product: CASSPGLAADTQYF. Full variable domain (outside the CDR3, taken from reference TRBV18 and TRBJ2-3): NAGVMQNPRHLVRRRGQEARLRCSPMKGHSHVYWYRQLPEEGLKFMVYLQKENIIDESGMPKERFSAEFPKEGPSILRIQQVVRGDSAAYFCASSPGLAADTQYFGPGTRLTVL.

This clone appeared a few times. The rearrangement links TRBV4-1 to TRBJ1-1, with 8 bases identical to TRBD1. The CDR3 is made up of 16 amino acids. In germline, CDR1 is MGHRA, CDR2 YSYEKL. V shed 0 bases, J shed 4 bases, and the junction held 7 bases outside the gene matches. CDR3 sequence: CASSQEGQGAGTEAFF. The CDR3 DNA follows: TGCGCCAGCAGCCAAGAGGGCCAGGGGGCGGGCACTGAAGCTTTCTTT.

This chain links TRBV7-9 with TRBJ2-3, with D maybe TRBD1 (6 bases). V lost 4 bases, J lost 0 bases, and 8 bases lay in between. Per the germline V gene, CDR1 is SEHNR and CDR2 is FQNEAQ (reference sequence). CDR3 length equals 14 residues. Here the CDR3 reads CASSSGTSTDTQYF. In nucleotides, the CDR3 is TGTGCCAGCAGCTCCGGGACAAGCACAGATACGCAGTATTTT.

This clone appeared a few times. The gene calls are TRBV2 and TRBJ2-2; D ambiguous. The germline gives CDR1 SNHLY, CDR2 FYNNEI. The length of the CDR3 is 14 residues. Trimming left V 3 bases short and J 1 base short, with 6 bases between. The CDR3 protein is CASSDRQNTGELFF. The CDR3, as DNA: TGTGCCAGCAGTGATAGACAGAACACCGGGGAGCTGTTTTTT. Full variable domain (missing parts from reference TRBV2 and TRBJ2-2): EPEVTQTPSHQVTQMGQEVILRCVPISNHLYFYWYRQILGQKVEFLVSFYNNEISEKSEIFDDQFSVERPDGSNFTLKIRSTKLEDSAMYFCASSDRQNTGELFFGEGSRLTVL.

The chain has TRBV18 and TRBJ1-3, with 9 bases aligning to TRBD1. CDR3 length equals 17 residues. V gave up 2 bases and J gave up 0 bases; unmatched junction bases: 5. Germline V gene sequence: CDR1 KGHSH, CDR2 LQKENI. CDR3 coding DNA: TGTGCCAGCTCACCAGCCGCGGGACAGGGCTCTGGAAACACCATATATTTT. Amino acids: CASSPAAGQGSGNTIYF.

CDR3 loop: CASSGRRGVTGELFF. DNA of the CDR3: TGTGCCAGCAGTGGCCGCAGGGGGGTCACCGGGGAGCTGTTTTTT. The chain carries TRBV2 and TRBJ2-2, with D tentatively TRBD1 (7 bases). The V end was cut by 4 bases, the J end by 4 bases, with 13 bases between. This CDR3 is built from 15 residues. CDR1 is SNHLY, CDR2 FYNNEI, per germline.

This clone was observed a handful of times. Other DNA sequences in this specimen translate into the identical CDR3. V is TRBV12-3 or TRBV12-4 and J is TRBJ2-7; D is perhaps TRBD1 (5 bases). The germline V and J ends were trimmed by 1 base and 3 bases, with 7 bases remaining between them. The CDR3 is 13 residues long. In DNA, the CDR3 is TGTGCCAGCAGTTTAGGGCAGGGCTACGAGCAGTACTTC. This encodes CASSLGQGYEQYF.

The chain recombines TRBV13 with TRBJ1-1; D might be TRBD1 (6 bases). The germline V gene encodes CDR1 PRHDT and CDR2 FYEKMQ (reference sequence). The CDR3 extends over 19 amino acids. The V gene lost 4 bases and the J gene lost 0 bases, with 24 bases spanning the gap. The CDR3 spells CASSSSRVGVRGMNTEAFF. In DNA form, the CDR3 reads TGTGCCAGCAGCTCGAGCCGCGTGGGCGTCAGGGGTATGAACACTGAAGCTTTCTTT.

V and J are TRBV5-1 and TRBJ2-5; 7 bases agree with TRBD1. Losses at the gene ends were 0 bases for V and 5 bases for J; bases not matched to a gene: 1. The germline V gene has CDR1 SGHRS and CDR2 YFSETQ. The CDR3 length is 13 residues. The CDR3 protein is CASSLEQGETQYF. Written as DNA, the CDR3 is TGCGCCAGCAGCTTGGAACAGGGGGAGACCCAGTACTTC.

The rearrangement uses TRBV21-1 and TRBJ1-2; TRBD1, the table's D call, lacks a check against the DNA. TRBV21-1 is reported as a pseudogene. CDR3 length: 15 residues. CDR3 sequence reads: CASSIFTGACHGYTF. The CDR3, as DNA: TGTGCCAGCAGCATCTTCACAGGCGCCTGTCATGGCTACACCTTC.

V and J are TRBV7-3 and TRBJ1-5; tentatively, D is TRBD1 (6 bases). Trimming shortened V by 3 bases and J by 5 bases, and 11 bases separated the two germline ends. The CDR3 has 14 residues. Per the germline V gene, CDR1 is SGHTA and CDR2 is FQGTGA. The CDR3 spells CASSFRDNYQPQHF. CDR3 bases: TGTGCCAGCAGCTTCCGGGACAACTATCAGCCCCAGCATTTT.

This sequence joins TRBV3-1 (or the pseudogene TRBV3-2) and TRBJ2-5, with D possibly TRBD2 on 7 matching bases. The CDR3 covers 16 residues. V was shortened by 1 base and J by 1 base, with 13 bases between the two germline ends. Per the germline V gene, CDR1 is LGHDT and CDR2 is YNNKEL (reference sequence). The CDR3 spells CASSQGRGGLQETQYF. The CDR3, as DNA: TGTGCCAGCAGCCAAGGCCGCGGGGGCCTCCAAGAGACCCAGTACTTC.

This chain uses TRBV19 with TRBJ1-2, with D possibly TRBD1 on 6 matching bases. Between the trimmed V and J ends, which lost 5 bases and 7 bases, there was a span of 11 bases. CDR3 length: 12 residues. Germline V gene lookup returns CDR1 LNHDA and CDR2 SQIVND (reference sequence). For the CDR3, the DNA is TGTGCCAGTAGTGTGACAGGAGGTGGCTACACCTTC. Its translation is CASSVTGGGYTF.

The CDR3 DNA sequence: TGCGCCAGCAGCCAAGATTGGCAGGGAAACGCTTTCTTT. Translating gives CASSQDWQGNAFF. The chain employs TRBV4-3 and TRBJ1-1; D is perhaps TRBD1 (5 bases). V lost 0 bases, J lost 11 bases, and 13 bases lay in between. The CDR3 contains 13 residues. Germline values: CDR1 LGHNA, CDR2 YSLEER.

The chain uses TRBV7-9 and TRBJ2-1; tentatively, D is TRBD1 (6 bases). Per the germline V gene, CDR1 is SEHNR and CDR2 is FQNEAQ (reference sequence). The CDR3 loop spans 16 amino acids. With 1 base removed from V and 4 bases from J, the gap between germline ends came to 14 bases. The CDR3 nucleotides are TGTGCCAGCAGCTTAGGGTCCCGGACAGTATACAATGAGCAGTTCTTC. It specifies CASSLGSRTVYNEQFF.